The subject of this entry is one TCR beta chain. Its antigen target is currently unknown. The sample holds no much larger clone one base away, and base qualities are not on file. The data derive from a study of patients and donors after allogeneic stem cell transplantation (dated by TCRdb to 2018 to 2021). Receptor libraries were prepared by RT-PCR. The sequencer listed for this sample is NextSeq 550. TCRdb's own reprocessing of the public reads used fastp at Q25 and MiXCR and kept productive beta chains. Rows with one shared CDR3 protein collapse into an entry with the most common genes and DNA. The sample table lists approximately 170,000 distinct CDR3 sequences, 24% of them with a count of one. About 24% of the sample rests with the top ten. The germline V and J ends show losses of 4 bases and 4 bases respectively, and no gene match explains 10 bases of the junction. The CDR3 covers 16 residues, taking in both the cysteine and the phenylalanine. The DNA shown is the 48-base CDR3, in frame from base 1. CDR1 and CDR2 (SGDLS, YYNGEE) derive from the germline V gene.

The TCR sequence derives from a human donor who was either an allogeneic HSCT recipient or a stem cell or donor lymphocyte infusion donor (not recorded which). It is not recorded whose cells these are; they may come from a transplant donor. The chain couples TRBV9 to TRBJ2-1, and 8 bases in between align with TRBD2. The sample was blood, either unsorted or a sorted T cell fraction (not recorded which). The DNA is as follows: TGTGCCAGCAGCCCCGGGGGGAGCGGGGGTTACAATGAGCAGTTCTTC. The translation is CASSPGGSGGYNEQFF.